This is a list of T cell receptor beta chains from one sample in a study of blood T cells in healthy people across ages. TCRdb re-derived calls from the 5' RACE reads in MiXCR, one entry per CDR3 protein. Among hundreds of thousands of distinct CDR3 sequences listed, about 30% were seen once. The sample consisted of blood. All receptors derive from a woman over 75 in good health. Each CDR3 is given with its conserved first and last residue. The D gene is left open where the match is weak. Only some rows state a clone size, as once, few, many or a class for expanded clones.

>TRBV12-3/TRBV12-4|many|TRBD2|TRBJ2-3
CASSPVGTSGGWSTDTQYF
TGTGCCAGCAGTCCAGTGGGGACTAGCGGGGGGTGGAGCACAGATACGCAGTATTTT
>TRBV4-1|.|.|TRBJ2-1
CASSQPRGTPTYNEQFF
TGCGCCAGCAGCCAACCCCGGGGGACCCCCACCTACAATGAGCAGTTCTTC
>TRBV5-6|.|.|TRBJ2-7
CASGGGTHGSYEQYF
TGTGCCAGCGGCGGCGGGACTCATGGGTCCTACGAGCAGTACTTC
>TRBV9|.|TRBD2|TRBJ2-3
CASSDLSGMVDTQYF
TGTGCCAGCAGCGACCTTAGCGGGATGGTAGATACGCAGTATTTT
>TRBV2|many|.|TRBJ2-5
CASSEAGDQYF
TGTGCCAGCAGTGAAGCCGGGGACCAGTACTTC
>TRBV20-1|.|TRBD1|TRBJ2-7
CSARGDRGGGYEQYF
TGCAGTGCTAGAGGAGACAGGGGGGGAGGTTACGAGCAGTACTTC
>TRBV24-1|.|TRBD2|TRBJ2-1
CATSDRLLAGAGYEQFF
TGTGCCACCAGTGATCGCCTTCTAGCGGGAGCTGGCTATGAGCAGTTCTTC
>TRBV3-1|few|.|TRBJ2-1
CASSQAGRALREQFF
TGTGCCAGCAGCCAAGCGGGAAGGGCGCTACGGGAGCAGTTCTTC
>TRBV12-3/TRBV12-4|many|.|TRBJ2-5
CASSLGLKGSQYF
TGTGCCAGCAGTTTGGGTTTGAAAGGGTCCCAGTACTTC
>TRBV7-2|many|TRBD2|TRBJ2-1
CASSQRFSGGVGSYNEQFF
TGTGCCAGCAGCCAGCGATTTAGCGGGGGGGTTGGGTCCTACAATGAGCAGTTCTTC
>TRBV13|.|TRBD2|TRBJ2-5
CASSLEGRDRQETQYF
TGTGCCAGCAGCTTAGAGGGGAGGGACCGCCAAGAGACCCAGTACTTC
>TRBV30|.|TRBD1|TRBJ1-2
CAWRRQGGGYGYTF
TGTGCCTGGAGGCGACAGGGTGGCGGCTATGGCTACACCTTC
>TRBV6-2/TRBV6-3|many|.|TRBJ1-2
CASRPTQGRGYTF
TGTGCCAGCAGGCCGACGCAGGGACGTGGCTACACCTTC
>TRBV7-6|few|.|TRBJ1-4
CASSLALRPGREKLFF
TGTGCCAGCAGCTTAGCCCTCCGCCCCGGGAGGGAAAAACTGTTTTTT
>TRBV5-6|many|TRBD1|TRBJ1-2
CASSLEGQGAVYGYTF
TGTGCCAGCAGCTTGGAAGGACAGGGCGCGGTCTATGGCTACACCTTC
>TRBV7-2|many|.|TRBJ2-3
CASSLRRNRDTQYF
TGTGCCAGCAGCTTACGCCGGAATAGGGATACGCAGTATTTT
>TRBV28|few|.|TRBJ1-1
CASGYMNTEAFF
TGTGCCAGCGGGTACATGAACACTGAAGCTTTCTTT
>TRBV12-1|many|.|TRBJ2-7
CASSAPAGRCRNYEQYF
TGTGCCAGCAGCGCACCCGCCGGCAGGTGTCGTAACTACGAGCAGTACTTC
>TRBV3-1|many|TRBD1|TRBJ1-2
CASSSRQGGGYTF
TGTGCCAGCAGTTCTCGACAGGGTGGCGGCTACACCTTC
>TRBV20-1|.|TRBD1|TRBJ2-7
CSALATGFVHEQYF
TGCAGTGCTCTTGCGACAGGGTTTGTTCACGAGCAGTACTTC
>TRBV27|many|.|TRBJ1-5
CASSFSGTSNQPQHF
TGTGCCAGCAGTTTCTCAGGGACTTCCAATCAGCCCCAGCATTTT
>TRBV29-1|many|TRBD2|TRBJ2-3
CSVGIPPVAGGSDTQYF
TGCAGCGTCGGAATTCCTCCGGTAGCGGGGGGCTCAGATACGCAGTATTTT
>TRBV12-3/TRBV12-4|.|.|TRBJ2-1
CASSLARASEQFF
TGTGCCAGCAGCCTCGCCCGGGCCAGTGAGCAGTTCTTC
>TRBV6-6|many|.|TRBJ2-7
CASRQQSYEQYF
TGTGCCAGCAGACAGCAATCCTACGAGCAGTACTTC
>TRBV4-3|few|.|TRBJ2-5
CASSQDRSRDEQYF
TGCGCCAGCAGCCAAGATCGGTCTCGCGATGAGCAGTACTTC
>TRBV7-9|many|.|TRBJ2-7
CASSRDEGEQYF
TGTGCCAGCAGCCGTGACGAGGGCGAGCAGTACTTC
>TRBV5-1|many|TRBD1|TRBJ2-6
CASSWETGGSTGANVLTF
TGCGCCAGCAGCTGGGAGACAGGGGGCAGTACTGGGGCCAACGTCCTGACTTTC
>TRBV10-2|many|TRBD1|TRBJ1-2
CASSESLTGGDSRGYTF
TGCGCCAGCAGTGAGAGCCTGACAGGGGGCGATTCTAGAGGCTACACCTTC
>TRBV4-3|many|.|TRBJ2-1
CASSQEVLRNNEQFF
TGCGCCAGCAGCCAAGAAGTGTTAAGAAACAATGAGCAGTTCTTC
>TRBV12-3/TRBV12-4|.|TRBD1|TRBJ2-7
CASSFGQGSIEQYF
TGTGCCAGCAGTTTCGGACAGGGAAGCATCGAGCAGTACTTC
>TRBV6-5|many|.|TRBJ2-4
CASSYSKIEGFGNIQYF
TGTGCCAGCAGTTACTCGAAAATTGAGGGCTTCGGAAACATTCAGTACTTC
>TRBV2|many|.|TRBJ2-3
CASTSRGDTQYF
TGTGCCAGCACGAGTAGAGGAGATACGCAGTATTTT
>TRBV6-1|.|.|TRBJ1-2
CASSEQRTACYGYTF
TGTGCCAGCAGTGAACAAAGGACAGCCTGCTATGGCTACACCTTC
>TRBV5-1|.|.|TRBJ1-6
CASSYSNNYNSPLHF
TGCGCCAGCAGCTATTCAAACAACTATAATTCACCCCTCCACTTT
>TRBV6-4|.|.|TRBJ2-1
CASSEAGRYNEQFF
TGTGCCAGCAGTGAGGCGGGCCGCTACAATGAGCAGTTCTTC
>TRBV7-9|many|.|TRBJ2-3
CASSLILGASWPDTQYF
TGTGCCAGCAGCTTAATCCTCGGCGCGTCTTGGCCGGATACGCAGTATTTT
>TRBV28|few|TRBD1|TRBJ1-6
CASIRDRGLSPLHF
TGTGCCAGCATTCGGGACAGGGGGCTCTCACCCCTCCACTTT
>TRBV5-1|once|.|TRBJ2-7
CASSLAGVSEGYEQYF
TGCGCCAGCAGCTTGGCCGGTGTGTCAGAGGGCTACGAGCAGTACTTC
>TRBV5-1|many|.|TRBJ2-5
CASSLGDAGRETQYF
TGCGCCAGCAGCTTGGGCGACGCGGGAAGGGAGACCCAGTACTTC
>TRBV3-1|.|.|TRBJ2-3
CAGSQQETQYF
TGTGCCGGCAGCCAACAAGAGACCCAGTATTTT
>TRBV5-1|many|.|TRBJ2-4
CASSQEVTAWAKNIQYF
TGCGCCAGCAGCCAAGAGGTGACAGCCTGGGCCAAAAACATTCAGTACTTC
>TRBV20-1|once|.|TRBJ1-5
CSARGWNSNQPRHF
TGCAGTGCTAGGGGGTGGAATAGCAATCAGCCCCGGCATTTT
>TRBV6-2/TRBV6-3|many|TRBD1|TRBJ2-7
CASTLTGQTYEQYF
TGTGCCAGCACCTTGACGGGACAGACCTACGAGCAGTACTTC